This entry lists 22 T cell receptor beta chains sequenced from one sample in a study of T cells in Graves' hyperthyroidism and ophthalmopathy. From RNA transcripts, TCR beta CDR3 regions were amplified. TCR CDR3 underwent first-round RT-PCR with the HTBI primer set. TCRdb ran MiXCR on the multiplex PCR reads and lists one entry per CDR3 protein. Among approximately 690,000 distinct CDR3 sequences listed, about 14% were seen once. The sequenced sample was blood. Every receptor here comes from a woman between 50 and 59 years old with Graves' ophthalmopathy.

The V and J genes are TRBV20-1 and TRBJ1-3; D may be TRBD1 (5 bases). Germline CDR1 DFQATT, CDR2 SNEGSKA (reference sequence). V lost 3 bases, J lost 2 bases, and 17 bases lay in between. The CDR3 consists of 16 residues. The CDR3 bases are TGCAGTGCTAGTGGGGGACCCCCTAGCACTGGAAACACCATATATTTT. Translated: CSASGGPPSTGNTIYF.

The gene calls are TRBV6-4 and TRBJ2-2; D might be TRBD1 or TRBD2, each matching 5 bases. CDR1 is MRHNA and CDR2 is SNTAGT in the germline V gene. CDR3 length: 14 residues. Trimming shortened V by 5 bases and J by 5 bases, and 12 bases separated the two germline ends. The CDR3 sequence is CASSRDRTTGELFF. The CDR3 bases are TGTGCCAGCAGTAGGGACCGAACTACCGGGGAGCTGTTTTTT.

This clonotype has a handful of counts. In nucleotides, the CDR3 is TGCAGTGCTAGAGCTATCGAGGGCAATCAGCCCCAGCATTTT. Residues: CSARAIEGNQPQHF. This chain links TRBV20-1 with TRBJ1-5; D not resolved. V was clipped by 1 base and J by 2 bases, with 9 bases between them. This CDR3 region has 14 residues. The germline V gene has CDR1 DFQATT and CDR2 SNEGSKA (reference sequence).

V and J are TRBV4-3 and TRBJ2-7; 10 nucleotides match TRBD2. Germline V gene lookup returns CDR1 LGHNA and CDR2 YSLEER. The CDR3 length is 16 residues. With V trimmed by 3 bases and J by 4 bases, 9 bases remained unmatched. DNA for the CDR3: TGCGCCAGCAGCCAGTTTCCTAGCGGGGGCGGTTACGAGCAGTACTTC. This gives the protein CASSQFPSGGGYEQYF.

The sample holds a few counts of this clonotype. The chain uses TRBV25-1 and TRBJ2-7; no clear D gene. Germline loops: CDR1 MGHDK, CDR2 SYGVNS. The CDR3 length is 15 residues. V was cut by 2 bases and J by 0 bases, with 11 bases left in between. DNA of the CDR3: TGTGCCAGCAGTGAACAGGTGGGCCTCTCCTACGAGCAGTACTTC. Its translation: CASSEQVGLSYEQYF.

V gene TRBV5-1 combines with J gene TRBJ2-5; no clear D. The V gene's germline CDR1 is SGHRS and CDR2 YFSETQ. V lost 1 base, J lost 0 bases, and 4 bases lay in between. The CDR3 extends over 13 amino acids. The CDR3 is CASSLQYQETQYF. For the CDR3, the DNA is TGCGCCAGCAGCTTGCAATACCAAGAGACCCAGTACTTC.

This clonotype was observed a few times. V and J are TRBV19 and TRBJ2-7; 7 bases line up with TRBD1. From germline, CDR1 is LNHDA and CDR2 SQIVND (reference sequence). This CDR3 is 13 amino acids long. J was trimmed by 3 bases and V by 3 bases; bases with no gene match: 2. CDR3: CASSMGQFYEQYF. The CDR3, as DNA: TGTGCCAGTAGTATGGGACAGTTCTACGAGCAGTACTTC. Drawing the rest from reference TRBV19 and TRBJ2-7, the complete variable domain is DGGITQSPKYLFRKEGQNVTLSCEQNLNHDAMYWYRQDPGQGLRLIYYSQIVNDFQKGDIAEGYSVSREKKESFPLTVTSAQKNPTAFYLCASSMGQFYEQYFGPGTRLTVT.

This clonotype was detected ten times or more. The chain couples TRBV6-2 or TRBV6-3 to TRBJ2-1; the match to TRBD2 covers 14 bases. The CDR3 extends over 18 amino acids. V shed 5 bases and J 5 bases; nucleotides not matched to a gene: 11. The germline CDR1 and CDR2 sequences are MNHEY and SVGEGT. As DNA, the CDR3 is TGTGCCAGCAGTACTACCCCGGGACTAGCGGGAGTTGACAATGAGCAGTTCTTC. The encoded protein is CASSTTPGLAGVDNEQFF.

This clonotype was observed many times. The chain joins TRBV14 to TRBJ1-1; 12 nucleotides match TRBD1. With V trimmed by 4 bases and J by 8 bases, 8 bases remained unmatched. The CDR3 has 15 amino acids. Looked up from germline, CDR1 is SGHDN and CDR2 is FVKESK. CDR3 coding DNA: TGTGCCAGCAGCCTATTGGGACAGGGGGCCGCCGAAGCTTTCTTT. It is translated as CASSLLGQGAAEAFF.

This clonotype was seen at least ten times. J is TRBJ1-2 and V is TRBV7-9; 7 bases map to TRBD1. The J segment lost 2 bases and the V segment lost 0 bases, leaving 12 bases of the junction unmatched. CDR3 length equals 18 residues. From germline, CDR1 is SEHNR and CDR2 FQNEAQ (reference sequence). CDR3 region: CASSLAQFLGQKNYGYTF. The CDR3 bases are TGTGCCAGCAGCTTAGCGCAGTTTTTGGGACAGAAGAACTATGGCTACACCTTC.

This clonotype was recorded at least ten times. This chain uses TRBV28 with TRBJ2-3; TRBD2 aligns across 12 bases. Losses at the gene ends were 4 bases for V and 4 bases for J; bases not matched to a gene: 12. Per the germline V gene, CDR1 is MDHEN and CDR2 is SYDVKM. This CDR3 is 18 amino acids long. CDR3 sequence (DNA): TGTGCCAGCAGTTCCCCCGGACTAGCGGGACTTAGGGCAGATACGCAGTATTTT. Protein sequence: CASSSPGLAGLRADTQYF.

This clonotype has at least ten counts. This chain uses TRBV9 with TRBJ2-1; 11 bases are a match to TRBD2. CDR3 length equals 16 residues. The junction had 6 bases not matched to a gene; V was cut back by 4 bases and J by 3 bases. CDR1 SGDLS and CDR2 YYNGEE come from the germline V gene. The DNA of the CDR3 is TGTGCCAGCAGCCCGAGACTAGCGGGATTCTACAATGAGCAGTTCTTC. Amino acid sequence: CASSPRLAGFYNEQFF.

This clonotype was counted many times. The chain has TRBV18 and TRBJ1-1, with D possibly TRBD1 on 6 matching bases. The length of the CDR3 is 13 residues. Between the trimmed V and J ends, which lost 6 bases and 5 bases, there was a span of 13 bases. The V gene's germline CDR1 is KGHSH and CDR2 LQKENI. The CDR3 DNA sequence: TGTGCCAGCTCCGTTCGGCAGGGGACTGAAGCTTTCTTT. Amino acids: CASSVRQGTEAFF.

This clonotype was picked up a small number of times. The V gene is TRBV29-1, the J gene TRBJ2-7; TRBD2 might be the D (6 bases). The ends were cut back, 4 bases at V and 0 bases at J, with 10 bases in the middle. The germline gives CDR1 SQVTM, CDR2 ANQGSEA. CDR3 length equals 13 residues. The CDR3 bases are TGCAGCGTTGGGGACTTTAGCTCCTACGAGCAGTACTTC. This codes for CSVGDFSSYEQYF.

This clonotype was seen repeatedly, ten times or more. CDR3 loop: CAWRRVYGYTF. The CDR3 DNA is TGTGCCTGGAGGCGGGTGTATGGCTACACCTTC. This chain joins TRBV30 and TRBJ1-2, with unresolved D. The CDR3 loop spans 11 amino acids. V was pared by 3 bases and J by 5 bases, with 7 bases between. Germline CDR1 GTSNPN, CDR2 SVGIG (reference sequence).

This clonotype was picked up many times. The chain combines TRBV4-2 with TRBJ2-7, with D perhaps TRBD1 (5 bases). CDR3 size: 13 residues. In germline, CDR1 is LGHNA, CDR2 YNFKEQ. V was shortened by 1 base and J by 7 bases, with 11 bases between the two germline ends. The CDR3 nucleotides are TGTGCCAGCAGCCAAGCTACAGGCCTGGAGCAGTACTTC. As protein: CASSQATGLEQYF.

The table lists this clonotype with many counts. The chain carries TRBV30 and TRBJ1-5, with 9 bases aligning to TRBD1. Trimming at V came to 3 bases and at J to 7 bases, leaving 4 bases not matched to a gene. Germline assignment: CDR1 GTSNPN and CDR2 SVGIG (reference sequence). The CDR3 is 13 amino acids. This CDR3 reads CAWSRQGDQPQHF. CDR3 DNA sequence: TGTGCCTGGAGCAGACAGGGGGACCAGCCCCAGCATTTT.

The genes are TRBV6-1 and TRBJ2-5; TRBD2 agrees at 8 bases. The junction had 9 bases not matched to a gene; V was cut back by 7 bases and J by 2 bases. Germline values: CDR1 MNHNS, CDR2 SASEGT. This CDR3 has 15 amino acids. The chain's CDR3 is CASMSGSSWQETQYF. The CDR3 nucleotides are TGTGCCAGCATGAGCGGGAGTTCTTGGCAAGAGACCCAGTACTTC.

The chain uses TRBV9 and TRBJ2-1, with D maybe TRBD2 (5 bases). CDR1 is SGDLS and CDR2 is YYNGEE in the germline V gene. This CDR3 comprises 16 residues. V lost 4 bases and J lost 1, with 15 bases in between. CDR3 sequence: CASSPLSGRSYNEQFF. For the CDR3, the DNA is TGTGCCAGCAGCCCACTATCGGGGAGATCCTACAATGAGCAGTTCTTC.

V gene TRBV28 combines with J gene TRBJ2-1; a possible D gene is TRBD2 (5 bases). Looked up from germline, CDR1 is MDHEN and CDR2 is SYDVKM. The CDR3 consists of 15 residues. V was cut by 4 bases and J by 7 bases, with 17 bases left in between. In DNA form, the CDR3 reads TGTGCCAGCAGTTCAACGTGGCGGGTCGGTAATGAGCAGTTCTTC. Protein sequence: CASSSTWRVGNEQFF.

Ten or more counts support this clonotype. The chain is built from TRBV30 and TRBJ2-1; perhaps TRBD2 as D (6 bases). The V end lost 4 bases, the J end lost 7 bases, and 17 bases lay between the germline ends. The germline V gene encodes CDR1 GTSNPN and CDR2 SVGIG (reference sequence). CDR3 length equals 14 residues. The CDR3 DNA sequence: TGTGCCTGGACCATCGGGGGTAATTGGAATGAGCAGTTCTTC. Its protein product is CAWTIGGNWNEQFF.

V is TRBV4-3 and J is TRBJ2-5; 11 bases map to TRBD2. V dropped 4 bases and J dropped 5; count of bases not matched to a gene: 12. Per germline, CDR1 LGHNA and CDR2 YSLEER. This CDR3 has 17 amino acids. The CDR3 loop reads CASSPRIAGGRDETQYF. The CDR3 coding sequence is TGCGCCAGCAGCCCTCGAATAGCGGGAGGGCGAGATGAGACCCAGTACTTC.